Listed below are T cell receptor beta chains from one sample, sequenced in a study of shared clonotypes between healthy human individuals. Some clones are missing from TCRdb's copy, which holds only in-frame ones; the method was immunoSEQ multiplex PCR. The sample holds about 600,000 clones, 97% seen once. Sequenced sample: naive CD4+ T cells sorted from blood. The receptor set was obtained from a woman aged 30 to 39 in good health. CDR3s include the opening cysteine and the closing phenylalanine or tryptophan. Each record gives: clone size, D gene, V gene, J gene, CDR3 DNA, CDR3 protein. A D gene is named only where the DNA matches it firmly. Size tells how often a clone was seen (once, few, many) or the class of an expanded clone, and some rows leave it out.

clone size: -; D gene: -; V gene: TRBV7-9; J gene: TRBJ1-1; CDR3 DNA: TGTGCCAGCAGCGCGACAGGAGCAGAAGCTTTCTTT; CDR3 protein: CASSATGAEAFF
clone size: -; D gene: TRBD2; V gene: TRBV5-6; J gene: TRBJ2-7; CDR3 DNA: TGTGCCAGCAGCTTCCTGGGGAGGGACTCCTACGAGCAGTACTTC; CDR3 protein: CASSFLGRDSYEQYF
clone size: -; D gene: -; V gene: TRBV18; J gene: TRBJ2-3; CDR3 DNA: TGTGCCAGCTCACCAGGATTGGCGGTTGCAGGCACAGATACGCAGTATTTT; CDR3 protein: CASSPGLAVAGTDTQYF
clone size: -; D gene: TRBD2; V gene: TRBV9; J gene: TRBJ2-3; CDR3 DNA: TGTGCCAGCAGCGTAGGGTCTAGCGGATGGGATACGCAGTATTTT; CDR3 protein: CASSVGSSGWDTQYF
clone size: -; D gene: -; V gene: TRBV6-1; J gene: TRBJ2-5; CDR3 DNA: TGTGCCAGCAGTGAATTCTTAGGGGGAGGTGGAGAGACCCAGTACTTC; CDR3 protein: CASSEFLGGGGETQYF
clone size: -; D gene: -; V gene: TRBV11-1; J gene: TRBJ2-1; CDR3 DNA: TGTGCCAGCAGCTTAGCGAGTACAACCCGAGGAGATGAGCAGTTCTTC; CDR3 protein: CASSLASTTRGDEQFF
clone size: -; D gene: TRBD2; V gene: TRBV5-1; J gene: TRBJ2-7; CDR3 DNA: TGCGCCAGCAGCTTGGTCCCTAGCGGGAGGGCGGGGGAGCAGTACTTC; CDR3 protein: CASSLVPSGRAGEQYF
clone size: -; D gene: TRBD2; V gene: TRBV5-1; J gene: TRBJ2-3; CDR3 DNA: TGCGCCAGCAGCTTGATAGGGACTAGCGGGATGCCGTATACGCAGTATTTT; CDR3 protein: CASSLIGTSGMPYTQYF
clone size: once; D gene: TRBD2; V gene: TRBV28; J gene: TRBJ2-2; CDR3 DNA: TGTGCCAGCAGTTCCATAGCGGGAGCGGTGGGGGAGCTGTTTTTT; CDR3 protein: CASSSIAGAVGELFF
clone size: -; D gene: TRBD2; V gene: TRBV5-1; J gene: TRBJ2-3; CDR3 DNA: TGCGCCAGCAGCTTGGGATCAAGCGGGAGTTTGTATTTT; CDR3 protein: CASSLGSSGSLYF
clone size: -; D gene: -; V gene: TRBV11-2; J gene: TRBJ2-3; CDR3 DNA: TGTGCCAGCAGCTTAGATCTAGCGGATACGCAGTATTTT; CDR3 protein: CASSLDLADTQYF
clone size: -; D gene: TRBD2; V gene: TRBV28; J gene: TRBJ2-7; CDR3 DNA: TGTGCCAGCAGTTCAGCGGGACTAGCGGGGTCCTACGAGCAGTACTTC; CDR3 protein: CASSSAGLAGSYEQYF
clone size: -; D gene: TRBD2; V gene: TRBV11-2; J gene: TRBJ2-5; CDR3 DNA: TGTGCCAGCAGCCTGGGACTAGCGGGAGGGATGTCAGAGACCCAGTACTTC; CDR3 protein: CASSLGLAGGMSETQYF
clone size: -; D gene: -; V gene: TRBV4-1; J gene: TRBJ2-5; CDR3 DNA: TGCGCCAGCAGCCAAGCGTCTCAAGAGACCCAGTACTTC; CDR3 protein: CASSQASQETQYF
clone size: once; D gene: TRBD1; V gene: TRBV28; J gene: TRBJ1-6; CDR3 DNA: TGTGCCAGCAGTAGGACCCTCGGACAGGGAAGTTTCCACTTT; CDR3 protein: CASSRTLGQGSFHF
clone size: -; D gene: -; V gene: TRBV11-2; J gene: TRBJ2-7; CDR3 DNA: TGTGCCAGCAGCTTAGGGGGAGACCGGCAGTACTTC; CDR3 protein: CASSLGGDRQYF
clone size: -; D gene: -; V gene: TRBV2; J gene: TRBJ2-7; CDR3 DNA: TGTGCCAGCACCCCCCGTGGCTACGAGCAGTACTTC; CDR3 protein: CASTPRGYEQYF
clone size: -; D gene: -; V gene: TRBV6-5; J gene: TRBJ1-1; CDR3 DNA: TGTGCCAGCAGGACGCAGGGGACTGAAGCTTTCTTT; CDR3 protein: CASRTQGTEAFF
clone size: -; D gene: -; V gene: TRBV28; J gene: TRBJ2-1; CDR3 DNA: TGTGCCAGCAGCTTCAAACGCGGGGAGTTCTTC; CDR3 protein: CASSFKRGEFF
clone size: once; D gene: -; V gene: TRBV19; J gene: TRBJ1-2; CDR3 DNA: TGTGCCAGTAGTATAACCGGGGCCTCTTATGGCTACACCTTC; CDR3 protein: CASSITGASYGYTF
clone size: once; D gene: TRBD1; V gene: TRBV28; J gene: TRBJ2-7; CDR3 DNA: TGTGCCATCCAAGGGGTCGGGACAGGAAACTACGAGCAGTACTTC; CDR3 protein: CAIQGVGTGNYEQYF
clone size: -; D gene: TRBD1; V gene: TRBV15; J gene: TRBJ1-5; CDR3 DNA: TGTGCCACCAGCAGACCCACAGGGGTTAGCAATCAGCCCCAGCATTTT; CDR3 protein: CATSRPTGVSNQPQHF
clone size: -; D gene: -; V gene: TRBV6-1; J gene: TRBJ2-3; CDR3 DNA: TGTGCCACCTCCTACACAGATACGCAGTATTTT; CDR3 protein: CATSYTDTQYF
clone size: -; D gene: -; V gene: TRBV5-4; J gene: TRBJ2-3; CDR3 DNA: TGTGCCAGCAGCTCCGTCTACACAGATACGCAGTATTTT; CDR3 protein: CASSSVYTDTQYF
clone size: -; D gene: TRBD1; V gene: TRBV27; J gene: TRBJ1-1; CDR3 DNA: TGTGCCAGCAGGGCAGGGGGAGGGAACACTGAAGCTTTCTTT; CDR3 protein: CASRAGGGNTEAFF
clone size: -; D gene: -; V gene: TRBV27; J gene: TRBJ2-5; CDR3 DNA: TGTGCCAGCAGTTCTACGACTGACAGGAACCAGTACTTC; CDR3 protein: CASSSTTDRNQYF
clone size: -; D gene: TRBD1; V gene: TRBV5-1; J gene: TRBJ2-7; CDR3 DNA: TGCGCCAGCAGCCTAGACCCCCCCGGGACAGGGAATCACGAGCAGTACTTC; CDR3 protein: CASSLDPPGTGNHEQYF
clone size: -; D gene: -; V gene: TRBV30; J gene: TRBJ1-4; CDR3 DNA: TGTGCCTGGAGTGTTGGCCAGGGAAATGAAAAACTGTTTTTT; CDR3 protein: CAWSVGQGNEKLFF
clone size: -; D gene: -; V gene: TRBV28; J gene: TRBJ2-7; CDR3 DNA: TGTGCCAGCCACTCGGGGGGCGCCCCGTGGGAGCAGTACTTC; CDR3 protein: CASHSGGAPWEQYF
clone size: once; D gene: -; V gene: TRBV27; J gene: TRBJ2-2; CDR3 DNA: TGTGCCAGCAGTTTAGGGATCACCGGGGAGCTGTTTTTT; CDR3 protein: CASSLGITGELFF
clone size: -; D gene: -; V gene: TRBV10-2; J gene: TRBJ2-1; CDR3 DNA: TGCGCCAGCAGTGAGCCCTCGGGCGGCTCCTACAATGAGCAGTTCTTC; CDR3 protein: CASSEPSGGSYNEQFF
clone size: -; D gene: TRBD1; V gene: TRBV6-1; J gene: TRBJ1-2; CDR3 DNA: TGTGCCAGCAGTGAAAACGACAGGGGGAGACTCCGTTATGGCTACACCTTC; CDR3 protein: CASSENDRGRLRYGYTF
clone size: -; D gene: -; V gene: TRBV27; J gene: TRBJ2-7; CDR3 DNA: TGTGCCAGCAGTCATAGGGCTGAGGTACGGCGGAGCTTTACCTACGAGCAGTACTTC; CDR3 protein: CASSHRAEVRRSFTYEQYF
clone size: few; D gene: -; V gene: TRBV28; J gene: TRBJ1-5; CDR3 DNA: TGTGCCAGCAGTTTGGGGGGAGTTAGCAATCAGCCCCAGCATTTT; CDR3 protein: CASSLGGVSNQPQHF
clone size: -; D gene: -; V gene: TRBV5-1; J gene: TRBJ2-5; CDR3 DNA: TGCGCCAGCAGCATGAAGGCGCAGGGGCAAGAGACCCAGTACTTC; CDR3 protein: CASSMKAQGQETQYF
clone size: -; D gene: TRBD2; V gene: TRBV7-2; J gene: TRBJ2-1; CDR3 DNA: TGTGCCAGCAGCTTCGCACCTGGCGGGAGGGGGAATGAGCAGTTCTTC; CDR3 protein: CASSFAPGGRGNEQFF
clone size: -; D gene: TRBD2; V gene: TRBV2; J gene: TRBJ2-1; CDR3 DNA: TGTGCCAGCAGGGGGACTAGCGGAAGAAACCCCTACAATGAGCAGTTCTTC; CDR3 protein: CASRGTSGRNPYNEQFF
clone size: -; D gene: -; V gene: TRBV10-3; J gene: TRBJ2-7; CDR3 DNA: TGTGCCATCAGTGAGTTTACAAGCTCCTACGAGCAGTACTTC; CDR3 protein: CAISEFTSSYEQYF
clone size: -; D gene: -; V gene: TRBV29-1; J gene: TRBJ1-1; CDR3 DNA: TGCAGCGTTGGCCGATCGAGAAAGGGAGACACTGAAGCTTTCTTT; CDR3 protein: CSVGRSRKGDTEAFF
clone size: once; D gene: -; V gene: TRBV30; J gene: TRBJ2-7; CDR3 DNA: TGTGCCTGGAGTGCCGCTTGGGATCAGTACTTC; CDR3 protein: CAWSAAWDQYF
clone size: -; D gene: -; V gene: TRBV4-1; J gene: TRBJ1-3; CDR3 DNA: TGCGCCAGCAGCAAGGTTTCTGGAAACACCATATATTTT; CDR3 protein: CASSKVSGNTIYF
clone size: -; D gene: -; V gene: TRBV18; J gene: TRBJ2-1; CDR3 DNA: TGTGCCAGCTCACCACTAACAGGCCGCTCCTACAATGAGCAGTTCTTC; CDR3 protein: CASSPLTGRSYNEQFF
clone size: -; D gene: -; V gene: TRBV19; J gene: TRBJ2-7; CDR3 DNA: TGTGCCAGTAGTCCCGCAGGGTCCTACGAGCAGTACTTC; CDR3 protein: CASSPAGSYEQYF
clone size: -; D gene: TRBD2; V gene: TRBV5-1; J gene: TRBJ2-3; CDR3 DNA: TGCGCCAGCAGCTTGGGAGCGGGAGGGCCGGCAGATACGCAGTATTTT; CDR3 protein: CASSLGAGGPADTQYF
clone size: -; D gene: -; V gene: TRBV14; J gene: TRBJ2-7; CDR3 DNA: TGTGCCAGCAGCGGCAGCTCCTACGAGCAGTACTTC; CDR3 protein: CASSGSSYEQYF
clone size: -; D gene: TRBD1; V gene: TRBV27; J gene: TRBJ1-2; CDR3 DNA: TGTGCCAGCAGTCCCATCCAATTGACAGGGGGGAGGTATGGCTACACCTTC; CDR3 protein: CASSPIQLTGGRYGYTF
clone size: -; D gene: -; V gene: TRBV28; J gene: TRBJ1-2; CDR3 DNA: TGTGCCAGCAGTATCTCCGGGACTCCCGACTATGGCTACACCTTC; CDR3 protein: CASSISGTPDYGYTF
clone size: -; D gene: -; V gene: TRBV28; J gene: TRBJ2-3; CDR3 DNA: TGTGCCAGCAGCACAGGGCCGGATACGCAGTATTTT; CDR3 protein: CASSTGPDTQYF
clone size: -; D gene: -; V gene: TRBV5-4; J gene: TRBJ1-2; CDR3 DNA: TGTGCCAGCAGCTTAAGCAGTCCCTTTGAGGGCTACACCTTC; CDR3 protein: CASSLSSPFEGYTF